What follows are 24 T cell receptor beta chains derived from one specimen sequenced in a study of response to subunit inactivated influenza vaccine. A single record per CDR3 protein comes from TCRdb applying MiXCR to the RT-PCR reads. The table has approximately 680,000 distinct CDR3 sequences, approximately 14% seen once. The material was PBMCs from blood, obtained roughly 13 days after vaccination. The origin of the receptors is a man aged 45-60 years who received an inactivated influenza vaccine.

Here the CDR3 DNA reads TGTGCCAGCAGTGAATATAGGGCAGTCCGAGGCCAAGAGACCCAGTACTTC. It codes for CASSEYRAVRGQETQYF. The rearrangement joins TRBV25-1 to TRBJ2-5; D gene unclear. There are 17 residues in the CDR3. The germline gives CDR1 MGHDK, CDR2 SYGVNS. Trimming took 0 bases from V and 1 from J, leaving 15 bases between them.

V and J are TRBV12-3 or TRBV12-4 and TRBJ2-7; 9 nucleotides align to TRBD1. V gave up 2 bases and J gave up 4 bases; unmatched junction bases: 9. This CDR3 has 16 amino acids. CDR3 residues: CASSLTPTGGAYEQYF. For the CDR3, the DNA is TGTGCCAGCAGTTTAACCCCAACAGGGGGCGCATACGAGCAGTACTTC.

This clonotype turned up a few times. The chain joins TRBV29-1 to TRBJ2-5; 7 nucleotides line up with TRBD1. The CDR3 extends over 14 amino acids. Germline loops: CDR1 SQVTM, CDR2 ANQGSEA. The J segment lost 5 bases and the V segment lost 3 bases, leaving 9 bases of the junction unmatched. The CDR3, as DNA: TGCAGCGTTGATGAGAGGGGGCAATGGGAGACCCAGTACTTC. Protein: CSVDERGQWETQYF.

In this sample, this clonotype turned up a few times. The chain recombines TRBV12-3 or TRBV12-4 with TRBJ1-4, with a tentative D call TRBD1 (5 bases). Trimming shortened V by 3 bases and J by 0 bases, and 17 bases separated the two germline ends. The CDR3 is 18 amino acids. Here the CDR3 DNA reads TGTGCCAGCAGTTTTAGCTGGGGCCGGTTTGCAACTAATGAAAAACTGTTTTTT. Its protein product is CASSFSWGRFATNEKLFF.

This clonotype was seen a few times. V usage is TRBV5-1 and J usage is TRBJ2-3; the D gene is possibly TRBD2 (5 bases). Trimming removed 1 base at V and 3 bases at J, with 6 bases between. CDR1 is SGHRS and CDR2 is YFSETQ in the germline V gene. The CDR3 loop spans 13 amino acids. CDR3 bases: TGCGCCAGCAGCTTGCGGACTACAGATACGCAGTATTTT. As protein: CASSLRTTDTQYF.

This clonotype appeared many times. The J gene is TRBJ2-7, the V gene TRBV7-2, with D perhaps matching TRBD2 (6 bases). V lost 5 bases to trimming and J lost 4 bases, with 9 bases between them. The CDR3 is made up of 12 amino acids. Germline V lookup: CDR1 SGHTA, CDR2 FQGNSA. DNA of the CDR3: TGTGCCAGCAGCCGAGCGGGTTACGAGCAGTACTTC. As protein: CASSRAGYEQYF.

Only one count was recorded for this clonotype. Written as DNA, the CDR3 is TGTGCCAGCAGCCAAGGGCGTAGTCCTAATTCACCCCTCCACTTT. It specifies CASSQGRSPNSPLHF. This chain connects TRBV16 to TRBJ1-6, with D unclear. Trimming removed 2 bases from V and 6 bases from J, with 11 bases in between. CDR3 length: 15 amino acids. Germline-derived CDR1 and CDR2 are KGHSY and FQNENV.

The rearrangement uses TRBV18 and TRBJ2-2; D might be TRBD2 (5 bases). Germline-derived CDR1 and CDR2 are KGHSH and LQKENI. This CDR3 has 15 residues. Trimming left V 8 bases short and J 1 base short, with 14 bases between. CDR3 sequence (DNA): TGTGCCAGCACATCAGCCGGGGAGAACACCGGGGAGCTGTTTTTT. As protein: CASTSAGENTGELFF.

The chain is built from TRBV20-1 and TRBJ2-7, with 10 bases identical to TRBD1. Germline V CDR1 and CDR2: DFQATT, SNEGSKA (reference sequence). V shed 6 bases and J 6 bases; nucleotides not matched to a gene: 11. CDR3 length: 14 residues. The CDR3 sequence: CSARGQGGAFEQYF. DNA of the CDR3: TGCAGTGCACGTGGACAGGGGGGGGCCTTCGAGCAGTACTTC.

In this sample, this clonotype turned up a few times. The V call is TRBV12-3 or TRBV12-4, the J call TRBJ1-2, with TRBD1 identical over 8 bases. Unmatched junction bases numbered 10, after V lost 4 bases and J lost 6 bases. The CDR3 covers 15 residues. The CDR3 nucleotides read TGTGCCAGCAGTTCTCGGACAGGGTACCCCCATGGCTACACCTTC. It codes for CASSSRTGYPHGYTF.

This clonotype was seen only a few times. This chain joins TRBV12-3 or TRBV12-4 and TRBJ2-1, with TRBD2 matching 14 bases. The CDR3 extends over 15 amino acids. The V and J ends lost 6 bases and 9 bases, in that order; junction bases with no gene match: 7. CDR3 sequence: CASRYGLAGGIEQFF. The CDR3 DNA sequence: TGTGCCAGCAGATACGGACTAGCGGGAGGAATTGAGCAGTTCTTC.

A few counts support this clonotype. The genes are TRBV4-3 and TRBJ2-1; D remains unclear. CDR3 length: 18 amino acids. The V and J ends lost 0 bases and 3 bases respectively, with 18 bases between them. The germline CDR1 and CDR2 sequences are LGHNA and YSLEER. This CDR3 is CASSQESARSKGYNEQFF. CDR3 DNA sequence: TGCGCCAGCAGCCAAGAGAGCGCTCGGTCGAAGGGCTACAATGAGCAGTTCTTC.

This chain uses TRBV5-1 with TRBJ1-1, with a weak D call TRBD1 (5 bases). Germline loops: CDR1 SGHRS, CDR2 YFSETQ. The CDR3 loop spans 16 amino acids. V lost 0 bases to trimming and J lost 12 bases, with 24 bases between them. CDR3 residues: CASSLASRTSDSRSFF. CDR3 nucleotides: TGCGCCAGCAGCTTGGCCTCGAGGACATCGGATAGTAGATCTTTCTTT.

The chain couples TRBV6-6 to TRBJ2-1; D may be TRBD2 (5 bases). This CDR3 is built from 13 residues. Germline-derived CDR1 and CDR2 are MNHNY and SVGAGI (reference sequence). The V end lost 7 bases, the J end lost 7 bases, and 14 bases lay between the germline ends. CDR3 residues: CASTPWSGNEQFF. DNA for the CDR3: TGTGCCAGCACCCCGTGGTCGGGGAATGAGCAGTTCTTC.

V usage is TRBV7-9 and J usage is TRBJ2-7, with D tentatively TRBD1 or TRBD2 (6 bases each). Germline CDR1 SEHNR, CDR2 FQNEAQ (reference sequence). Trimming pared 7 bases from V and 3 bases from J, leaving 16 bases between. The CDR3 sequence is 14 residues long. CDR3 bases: TGTGCCAGCACCCCTGGAGGGGACAACTACGAGCAGTACTTC. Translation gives CASTPGGDNYEQYF.

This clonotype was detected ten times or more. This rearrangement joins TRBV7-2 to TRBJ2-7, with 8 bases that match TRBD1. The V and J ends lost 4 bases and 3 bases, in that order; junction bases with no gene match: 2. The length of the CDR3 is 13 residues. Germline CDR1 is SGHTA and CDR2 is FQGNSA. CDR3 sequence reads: CASSYRGDYEQYF. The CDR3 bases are TGTGCCAGCAGCTACAGGGGGGACTACGAGCAGTACTTC.

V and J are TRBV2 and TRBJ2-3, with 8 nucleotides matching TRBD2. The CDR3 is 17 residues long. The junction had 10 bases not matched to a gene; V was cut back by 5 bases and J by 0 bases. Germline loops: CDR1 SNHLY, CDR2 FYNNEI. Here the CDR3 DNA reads TGTGCCAGCAGTTTTTCCTTAGCGGGGCAAAGCACAGATACGCAGTATTTT. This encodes CASSFSLAGQSTDTQYF.

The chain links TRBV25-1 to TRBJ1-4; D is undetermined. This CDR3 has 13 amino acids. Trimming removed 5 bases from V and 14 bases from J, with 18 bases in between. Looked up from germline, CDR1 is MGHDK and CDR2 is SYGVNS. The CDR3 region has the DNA TGTGCCAGCAGTCGGAGGCCGGACGGACCGCTGTTTTTT. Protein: CASSRRPDGPLFF.

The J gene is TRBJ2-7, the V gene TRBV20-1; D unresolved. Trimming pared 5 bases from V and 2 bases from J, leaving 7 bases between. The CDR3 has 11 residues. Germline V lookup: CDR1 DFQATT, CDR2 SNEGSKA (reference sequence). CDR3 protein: CSADKTYEQYF. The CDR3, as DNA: TGCAGTGCTGACAAGACCTACGAGCAGTACTTC.

The CDR3 DNA sequence: TGTGCCAGCAGTCCTCAGGCGGGACAGTTCGTTCTAGCGGATAACACCGGGGAGCTGTTTTTT. As protein: CASSPQAGQFVLADNTGELFF. This chain connects TRBV6-2 or TRBV6-3 to TRBJ2-2; D is perhaps TRBD1 or TRBD2 (7 bases each). The CDR3 covers 21 residues. Germline CDR1 and CDR2: MNHEY and SVGEGT. V was clipped by 5 bases and J by 2 bases, with 30 bases between them.

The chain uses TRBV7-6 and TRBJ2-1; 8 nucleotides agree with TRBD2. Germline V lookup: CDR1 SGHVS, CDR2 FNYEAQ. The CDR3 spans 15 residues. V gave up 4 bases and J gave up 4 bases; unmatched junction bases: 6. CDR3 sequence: CASSWLAGPYNEQFF. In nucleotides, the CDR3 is TGTGCCAGCAGCTGGCTAGCGGGCCCTTACAATGAGCAGTTCTTC.

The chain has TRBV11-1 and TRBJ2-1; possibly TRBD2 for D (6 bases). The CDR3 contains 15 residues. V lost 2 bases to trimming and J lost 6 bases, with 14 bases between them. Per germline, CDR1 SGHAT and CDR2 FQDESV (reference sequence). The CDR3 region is CASSLLSGDPNEQFF. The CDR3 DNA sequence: TGTGCCAGCAGCTTATTGTCGGGAGATCCCAATGAGCAGTTCTTC.

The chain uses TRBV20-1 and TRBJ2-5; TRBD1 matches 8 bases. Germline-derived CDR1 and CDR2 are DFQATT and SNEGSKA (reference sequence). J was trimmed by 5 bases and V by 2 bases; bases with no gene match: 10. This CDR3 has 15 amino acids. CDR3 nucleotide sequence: TGCAGTGCTAGATTGGGGACAGGACGTCGGGAGACCCAGTACTTC. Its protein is CSARLGTGRRETQYF.

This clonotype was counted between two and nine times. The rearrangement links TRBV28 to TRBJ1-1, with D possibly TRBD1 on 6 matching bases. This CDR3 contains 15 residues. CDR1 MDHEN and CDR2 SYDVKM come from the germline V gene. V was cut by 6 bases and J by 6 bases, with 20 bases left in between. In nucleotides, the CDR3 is TGTGCCAGCAGAGAGGGTCCCAGGGGAGGTTCTGAAGCTTTCTTT. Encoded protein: CASREGPRGGSEAFF.